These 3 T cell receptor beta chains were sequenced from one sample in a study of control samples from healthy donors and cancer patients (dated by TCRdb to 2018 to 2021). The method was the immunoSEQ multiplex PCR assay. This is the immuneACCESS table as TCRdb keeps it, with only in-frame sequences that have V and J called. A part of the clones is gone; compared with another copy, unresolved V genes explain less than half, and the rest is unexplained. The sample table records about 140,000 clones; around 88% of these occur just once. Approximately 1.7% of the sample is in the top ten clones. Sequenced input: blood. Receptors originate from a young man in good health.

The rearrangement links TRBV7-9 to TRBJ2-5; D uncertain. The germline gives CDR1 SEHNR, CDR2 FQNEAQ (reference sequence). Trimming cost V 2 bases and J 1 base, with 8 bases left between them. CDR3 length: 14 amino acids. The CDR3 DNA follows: TGTGCCAGCAGCTTATTAGCAGGCCAAGAGACCCAGTACTTC. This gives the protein CASSLLAGQETQYF.

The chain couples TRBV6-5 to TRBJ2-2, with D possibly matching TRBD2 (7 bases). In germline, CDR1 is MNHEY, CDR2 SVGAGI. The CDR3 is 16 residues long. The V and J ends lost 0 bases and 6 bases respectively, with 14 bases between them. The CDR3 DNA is TGTGCCAGCAGTTACTCTCGCCAGGGGAGGGCCGGGGAGCTGTTTTTT. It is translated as CASSYSRQGRAGELFF.

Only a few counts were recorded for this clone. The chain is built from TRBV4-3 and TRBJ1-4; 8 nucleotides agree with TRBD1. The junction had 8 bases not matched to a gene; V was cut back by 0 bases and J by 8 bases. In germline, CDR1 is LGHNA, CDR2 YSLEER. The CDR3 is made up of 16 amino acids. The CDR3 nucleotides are TGCGCCAGCAGCCAAGATCGGCGGACAGGGATGGAAAAACTGTTTTTT. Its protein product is CASSQDRRTGMEKLFF.